These 11 T cell receptor beta chains share one sample of origin, sequenced in a study of OX40 agonist ivuxolimab in advanced cancers. Receptors were amplified or captured by the immunoSEQ multiplex PCR assay. What TCRdb holds here is the immuneACCESS table cut down to in-frame rearrangements. Part of the clones is not present; checked against another copy, under half of the missing clones reflect an unresolved V gene, and the others are unexplained. The sample table records roughly 56,000 clones; about 83% of these occur just once. The ten largest clones add up to around 0.61% of the sample. The source was CD4+ or CD8+ T cells sorted from blood, collected in a trial of the OX40 agonist ivuxolimab. These receptors were taken from an adult with an advanced solid tumor such as melanoma, head and neck, liver or kidney cancer.

This sequence joins TRBV29-1 and TRBJ2-1; TRBD2 is a possible D gene (5 bases). The germline CDR1 and CDR2 sequences are SQVTM and ANQGSEA. The CDR3 runs to 15 residues. V dropped 1 base and J dropped 6 bases, with 16 bases sitting between them. CDR3 in amino acids: CSVEALPSLGNEQFF. The CDR3 nucleotides read TGCAGCGTTGAAGCGTTGCCTAGCTTAGGCAATGAGCAGTTCTTC.

This clone was picked up one time. The CDR3 protein is CASSLPGLADQETQYF. The CDR3, as DNA: TGTGCCAGTAGTTTACCGGGACTAGCGGACCAAGAGACCCAGTACTTC. V gene TRBV19 combines with J gene TRBJ2-5; TRBD2 matches at 11 bases. Germline-derived CDR1 and CDR2 are LNHDA and SQIVND (reference sequence). V was pared by 5 bases and J by 0 bases, with 5 bases of the junction left unmatched. This CDR3 has 16 residues.

V and J are TRBV6-5 and TRBJ1-3, with D possibly TRBD1 on 6 matching bases. V gave up 2 bases and J gave up 0 bases, with 11 bases separating them. The V gene's germline CDR1 is MNHEY and CDR2 SVGAGI. The CDR3 is made up of 16 amino acids. The CDR3 sequence is CASSYRRGGSGNTIYF. The CDR3 DNA follows: TGTGCCAGCAGTTACCGGAGAGGGGGCTCTGGAAACACCATATATTTT.

The V call is TRBV18, the J call TRBJ1-1; no definite D call. The CDR3 contains 14 residues. Germline values: CDR1 KGHSH, CDR2 LQKENI. With 2 bases removed from V and 7 bases from J, the gap between germline ends came to 14 bases. Here the CDR3 DNA reads TGTGCCAGCTCACCAACAACCATACAGTTTGAAGCTTTCTTT. This gives the protein CASSPTTIQFEAFF.

V gene TRBV6-5 combines with J gene TRBJ2-7; D gene ambiguous. There are 14 residues in the CDR3. CDR1 and CDR2 from the germline V gene are MNHEY and SVGAGI. Trimming took off 4 bases at V and 1 base at J, with 11 bases between the two ends. The CDR3 reads CASSSQASSYEQYF. The DNA of the CDR3 is TGTGCCAGCAGTTCTCAGGCTTCGTCCTACGAGCAGTACTTC.

The chain carries TRBV5-6 and TRBJ1-3; D ambiguous. The length of the CDR3 is 14 residues. V lost 6 bases and J 0 bases, leaving 10 bases between the germline ends. Germline V gives CDR1 SGHDT, CDR2 YYEEEE. The CDR3 loop reads CASTAGSSGNTIYF. CDR3 nucleotides: TGTGCCAGCACCGCGGGCAGCTCTGGAAACACCATATATTTT.

The chain couples TRBV5-6 to TRBJ2-7, with D tentatively TRBD1 (5 bases). The V end lost 1 base, the J end lost 3 bases, and 11 bases lay between the germline ends. Germline lookup yields CDR1 SGHDT and CDR2 YYEEEE. The CDR3 totals 14 residues. CDR3 loop: CASSLRQGLYEQYF. DNA of the CDR3: TGTGCCAGCAGCTTGAGGCAGGGCCTCTACGAGCAGTACTTC.

The rearrangement uses TRBV6-1 and TRBJ1-1; no reliable D call. CDR1 and CDR2 (germline): MNHNS, SASEGT. V lost 8 bases, J lost 4 bases, and 14 bases lay in between. The CDR3 contains 13 residues. The CDR3 DNA sequence: TGTGCCAGCGGAAGGACGGGCGGCACTGAAGCTTTCTTT. Translating it yields CASGRTGGTEAFF.

This clone was recorded a few times. The gene calls are TRBV5-4 and TRBJ2-7, with D hard to call. This CDR3 comprises 15 residues. Germline-derived CDR1 and CDR2 are SGHNT and YYREEE (reference sequence). The V end lost 0 bases, the J end lost 2 bases, and 12 bases lay between the germline ends. The CDR3 reads CASSLDLEPTYEQYF. DNA for the CDR3: TGTGCCAGCAGCTTGGACTTGGAGCCGACCTACGAGCAGTACTTC.

The J gene is TRBJ2-2, the V gene TRBV5-4, with 7 bases aligning to TRBD2. With 0 bases clipped from V and 5 bases from J, the junction kept 1 base outside the gene matches. The CDR3 loop spans 14 amino acids. Germline CDR1 is SGHNT and CDR2 is YYREEE (reference sequence). DNA of the CDR3: TGTGCCAGCAGCTTGGGACTAGCTACCGGGGAGCTGTTTTTT. Translation: CASSLGLATGELFF.

This chain uses TRBV5-6 with TRBJ2-5; possibly TRBD2 for D (5 bases). This CDR3 has 14 amino acids. Per germline, CDR1 SGHDT and CDR2 YYEEEE. The germline V and J ends were trimmed by 7 bases and 1 base, with 14 bases remaining between them. CDR3 protein: CASGIGGGQETQYF. CDR3 DNA: TGTGCCAGCGGGATAGGAGGAGGCCAAGAGACCCAGTACTTC.